These 16 T cell receptor beta chains originate from one sample sequenced in a study of beta chain features in type 1 diabetes. The authors reverse transcribed all of the isolated RNA, so sequencing captured expressed TCRB transcripts. This table comes from immunoSEQ multiplex PCR, and its TCRdb copy is limited to in-frame clones, with some not included. The profile covers fewer than 500,000 clones, with approximately 14% appearing a single time and roughly 0.036% taken by the ten largest. What was sequenced was naive CD4+ T cells from blood. All receptors come from a man aged 25 to 40 in good health.

The CDR3 bases are TGTGCCAGTATCCACAGGGCTCATAGCAATCAGCCCCAGCATTTT. Protein product: CASIHRAHSNQPQHF. The chain uses TRBV19 and TRBJ1-5; perhaps TRBD1 as D (6 bases). Between the trimmed V and J ends, which lost 7 bases and 0 bases, there was a span of 13 bases. There are 15 residues in the CDR3. Germline loops: CDR1 LNHDA, CDR2 SQIVND (reference sequence).

This rearrangement joins TRBV10-3 to TRBJ1-6; maybe TRBD1 (6 bases). CDR3 length: 15 amino acids. The germline V and J ends were trimmed by 3 bases and 4 bases, with 10 bases remaining between them. In germline, CDR1 is ENHRY, CDR2 SYGVKD. Here the CDR3 DNA reads TGTGCCATCAGTGAACAGGGAGGTTATAATTCACCCCTCCACTTT. Its translation is CAISEQGGYNSPLHF.

This sequence joins TRBV5-1 and TRBJ2-2; tentatively, D is TRBD2 (6 bases). The CDR3 is 15 residues long. V gave up 4 bases and J gave up 2 bases, with 12 bases separating them. The V gene's germline CDR1 is SGHRS and CDR2 YFSETQ. CDR3 DNA: TGCGCCAGCAGCGCGGGGACTGTAAACACCGGGGAGCTGTTTTTT. This encodes CASSAGTVNTGELFF.

The rearrangement joins TRBV27 to TRBJ2-1, with 7 bases aligning to TRBD1. J gave up 7 bases and V 2 bases, and 8 bases lay outside the gene matches. This CDR3 spans 15 amino acids. Germline loops: CDR1 MNHEY, CDR2 SMNVEV (reference sequence). The CDR3 region has the DNA TGTGCCAGCAGTTTAATGGCAGGGGGTAGGAATGAGCAGTTCTTC. Its protein is CASSLMAGGRNEQFF.

The table lists this clone with a few counts. This rearrangement joins TRBV19 to TRBJ1-2; tentative D call: TRBD1 (5 bases). This CDR3 has 14 residues. Germline V gene lookup returns CDR1 LNHDA and CDR2 SQIVND (reference sequence). Trimming left V 6 bases short and J 0 bases short, with 11 bases between. CDR3 bases: TGTGCCAGTAGCCAGGGTTCAACTAACTATGGCTACACCTTC. Residues: CASSQGSTNYGYTF.

The V and J genes are TRBV7-2 and TRBJ2-5; D not resolved. The germline V gene encodes CDR1 SGHTA and CDR2 FQGNSA. This CDR3 has 15 residues. Between the trimmed V and J ends, which lost 7 bases and 0 bases, there was a span of 15 bases. CDR3 bases: TGTGCCAGCACCCTTCCCGATACAGACCAAGAGACCCAGTACTTC. Its protein product is CASTLPDTDQETQYF.

With respect to this clone: Given a much more abundant clone one base away, this may be a read error. The chain joins TRBV13 to TRBJ2-4; possible D gene TRBD2, 6 bases. Per germline, CDR1 PRHDT and CDR2 FYEKMQ (reference sequence). The CDR3 consists of 11 residues. Trimming shortened V by 5 bases and J by 7 bases, and 6 bases separated the two germline ends. The CDR3 loop is CASSGGNIQYF. CDR3 coding DNA: TGTGCCAGCAGCGGGGGGAACATTCAGTACTTC.

V gene TRBV19 combines with J gene TRBJ2-3, with D tentatively TRBD1 or TRBD2 (5 bases each). Trimming cost V 3 bases and J 2 bases, with 9 bases left between them. The CDR3 has 14 amino acids. Germline CDR1 LNHDA, CDR2 SQIVND (reference sequence). CDR3 region: CASSIGTATDTQYF. Written as DNA, the CDR3 is TGTGCCAGTAGTATCGGGACCGCCACAGATACGCAGTATTTT.

This clone has a handful of counts. The J gene is TRBJ2-2, the V gene TRBV13; weak D call: TRBD2 (6 bases). The CDR3 contains 12 residues. Trimming removed 3 bases at V and 10 bases at J, with 9 bases between. The germline V gene encodes CDR1 PRHDT and CDR2 FYEKMQ (reference sequence). In DNA form, the CDR3 reads TGTGCCAGCAGCTTTCGGGAGTCGGAGCTGTTTTTT. This gives the protein CASSFRESELFF. The full variable domain, completed using reference TRBV13 and TRBJ2-2, is AAGVIQSPRHLIKEKRETATLKCYPIPRHDTVYWYQQGPGQDPQFLISFYEKMQSDKGSIPDRFSAQQFSDYHSELNMSSLELGDSALYFCASSFRESELFFGEGSRLTVL.

This clone was counted between two and nine times. The V call is TRBV21-1, the J call TRBJ2-3; the table's TRBD2 call for D was not verified on the DNA. TRBV21-1 is annotated as a pseudogene. This CDR3 is 15 amino acids long. CDR3 amino acids: CASSRRDSSTDTQYF. The CDR3 DNA is TGTGCCAGCAGCAGGCGGGACTCTAGCACAGATACGCAGTATTTT.

This chain connects TRBV4-3 to TRBJ1-1, with D uncertain. Germline-derived CDR1 and CDR2 are LGHNA and YSLEER. With 1 base removed from V and 2 bases from J, the gap between germline ends came to 8 bases. The CDR3 is made up of 14 amino acids. CDR3 sequence reads: CASSQGYKNTEAFF. CDR3 in DNA: TGCGCCAGCAGCCAAGGATACAAAAACACTGAAGCTTTCTTT.

This clone was counted only a few times. The rearrangement links TRBV9 to TRBJ2-7; D could derive from TRBD1 or TRBD2 (5 bases each). CDR1 is SGDLS, CDR2 YYNGEE, per germline. The CDR3 extends over 14 amino acids. V lost 0 bases, J lost 2 bases, and 9 bases lay in between. The CDR3 spells CASSVGGRAYEQYF. Here the CDR3 DNA reads TGTGCCAGCAGCGTAGGGGGACGTGCCTACGAGCAGTACTTC.

This clone has just a few counts. J is TRBJ1-4 and V is TRBV30, with D hard to call. The germline V and J ends were trimmed by 0 bases and 5 bases, with 10 bases remaining between them. There are 14 residues in the CDR3. Germline lookup yields CDR1 GTSNPN and CDR2 SVGIG (reference sequence). The chain's CDR3 is CAWSVNRVNEKLFF. CDR3 sequence (DNA): TGTGCCTGGAGTGTAAATCGGGTGAATGAAAAACTGTTTTTT.

This clone was observed many times. J is TRBJ2-5 and V is TRBV30; 8 bases match TRBD2. The V gene end was trimmed by 5 bases and the J gene end by 4 bases; junction bases not matched to a gene: 3. CDR1 and CDR2 from the germline V gene are GTSNPN and SVGIG (reference sequence). CDR3 length equals 12 residues. The CDR3 loop reads CAWGTSRETQYF. The CDR3 DNA reads as TGTGCCTGGGGGACTAGTCGAGAGACCCAGTACTTC.

The chain couples TRBV4-1 to TRBJ1-4, with unresolved D. CDR1 and CDR2 (germline): MGHRA, YSYEKL. CDR3 size: 14 residues. Trimming cost V 1 base and J 5 bases, with 8 bases left between them. The CDR3 sequence is CASSQGPANEKLFF. For the CDR3, the DNA is TGCGCCAGCAGCCAAGGGCCAGCGAATGAAAAACTGTTTTTT.

This clone was counted a few times. The CDR3 DNA reads as TGTGCCAGCAGTTTATTGGGGAGTGGCGAGCAGTACGTC. Protein sequence: CASSLLGSGEQYV. V and J are TRBV28 and TRBJ2-7; weak D call: TRBD2 (5 bases). Between the trimmed V and J ends, which lost 1 base and 6 bases, there was a span of 10 bases. The CDR3 is 13 amino acids. Germline lookup yields CDR1 MDHEN and CDR2 SYDVKM.